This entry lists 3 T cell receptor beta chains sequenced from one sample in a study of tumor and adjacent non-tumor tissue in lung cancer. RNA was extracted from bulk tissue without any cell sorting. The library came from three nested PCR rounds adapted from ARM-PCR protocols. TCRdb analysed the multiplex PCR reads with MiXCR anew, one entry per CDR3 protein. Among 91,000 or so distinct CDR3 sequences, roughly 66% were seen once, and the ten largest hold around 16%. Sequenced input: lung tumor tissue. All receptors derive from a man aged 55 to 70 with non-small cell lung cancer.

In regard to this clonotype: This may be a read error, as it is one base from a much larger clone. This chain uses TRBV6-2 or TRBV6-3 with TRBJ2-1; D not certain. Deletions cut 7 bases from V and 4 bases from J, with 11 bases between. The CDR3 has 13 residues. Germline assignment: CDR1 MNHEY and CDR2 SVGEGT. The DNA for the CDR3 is TGTGCCAGCAACAGAGGCTGTTACAATGAGCAGTTCTTC. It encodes CASNRGCYNEQFF.

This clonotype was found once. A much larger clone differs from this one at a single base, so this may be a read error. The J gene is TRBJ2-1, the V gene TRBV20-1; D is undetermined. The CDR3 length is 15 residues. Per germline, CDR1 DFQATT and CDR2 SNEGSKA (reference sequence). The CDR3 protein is CSARDERNSYNGQFF. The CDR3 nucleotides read TGCAGTGCTAGAGATGAACGGAACTCCTACAATGGGCAGTTCTTC.

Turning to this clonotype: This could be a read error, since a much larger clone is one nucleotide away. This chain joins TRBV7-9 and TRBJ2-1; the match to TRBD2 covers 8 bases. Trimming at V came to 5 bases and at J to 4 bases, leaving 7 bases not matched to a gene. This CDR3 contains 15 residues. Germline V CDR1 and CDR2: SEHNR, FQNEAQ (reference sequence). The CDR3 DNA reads TGTGCCAGCAGCCCCAGCGGGGGTTTTTACAATGAGCAGTTCTTC. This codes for CASSPSGGFYNEQFF.